Listed here are 21 T cell receptor beta chains from one sample, sequenced in a study of beta chain features in type 1 diabetes. cDNA synthesis used the whole RNA isolate, giving expressed TCRB sequences. Here immunoSEQ multiplex PCR was the method, and the copy in TCRdb shows in-frame clones only, minus some. Counted here are 450,000 to 600,000 clones, 25% to 35% occurring once; the ten biggest clones make up about 0.06%. Sequences were obtained from naive CD4+ T cells from blood. The receptors stem from a man aged 18-30 years in good health.

The chain couples TRBV19 to TRBJ2-1, with 7 bases identical to TRBD1. Per germline, CDR1 LNHDA and CDR2 SQIVND (reference sequence). The CDR3 extends over 15 amino acids. The V segment lost 5 bases and the J segment 7 bases; nucleotides outside the gene matches: 11. The CDR3 is CASSPRQGLGNEQFF. The CDR3 nucleotides read TGTGCCAGTAGTCCCAGACAGGGTTTAGGGAATGAGCAGTTCTTC.

This clone was picked up one time. This chain joins TRBV9 and TRBJ2-7; D might be TRBD1 (6 bases). This CDR3 region has 14 residues. The ends were cut back, 0 bases at V and 2 bases at J, with 9 bases in the middle. Per germline, CDR1 SGDLS and CDR2 YYNGEE. CDR3 residues: CASSVDGQTYEQYF. The CDR3 nucleotides are TGTGCCAGCAGCGTAGACGGACAGACCTACGAGCAGTACTTC.

The chain combines TRBV4-3 with TRBJ2-3; D is ambiguous. V gave up 3 bases and J gave up 4 bases, with 17 bases separating them. CDR1 is LGHNA and CDR2 is YSLEER in the germline V gene. The CDR3 totals 16 residues. The DNA for the CDR3 is TGCGCCAGCAGCCAGTTGGGCCCCCCTGACGCAGATACGCAGTATTTT. It specifies CASSQLGPPDADTQYF.

The chain combines TRBV14 with TRBJ2-3; a possible D gene is TRBD2 (5 bases). CDR1 and CDR2 from the germline V gene are SGHDN and FVKESK. The CDR3 totals 14 residues. Trimming shortened V by 2 bases and J by 6 bases, and 12 bases separated the two germline ends. This chain's CDR3 is CASSQSYSADTQYF. CDR3 DNA: TGTGCCAGCAGCCAAAGTTATAGCGCGGATACGCAGTATTTT.

This clone was detected only a few times. This sequence joins TRBV7-9 and TRBJ2-6, with TRBD2 matching 7 bases. The CDR3 runs to 19 residues. The V segment lost 5 bases and the J segment 0 bases; nucleotides outside the gene matches: 13. From germline, CDR1 is SEHNR and CDR2 FQNEAQ (reference sequence). This CDR3 is CASSHKSGDVRSGANVLTF. DNA for the CDR3: TGTGCCAGCAGCCATAAGAGCGGGGATGTACGCTCTGGGGCCAACGTCCTGACTTTC. Full variable domain (outside the CDR3, taken from reference TRBV7-9 and TRBJ2-6): DTGVSQNPRHKITKRGQNVTFRCDPISEHNRLYWYRQTLGQGPEFLTYFQNEAQLEKSRLLSDRFSAERPKGSFSTLEIQRTEQGDSAMYLCASSHKSGDVRSGANVLTFGAGSRLTVL.

This clone was seen a few times. The chain links TRBV30 to TRBJ2-3, with 14 bases aligning to TRBD2. The CDR3 extends over 15 amino acids. From germline, CDR1 is GTSNPN and CDR2 SVGIG (reference sequence). V shed 3 bases, J shed 12 bases, and the junction held 11 bases outside the gene matches. In DNA, the CDR3 is TGTGCCTGGAGGCCTGGGACTAGCGGGAGTTCCCGCCAGTATTTT. Its translation is CAWRPGTSGSSRQYF.

V usage is TRBV30 and J usage is TRBJ2-7; perhaps TRBD1 as D (7 bases). The germline CDR1 and CDR2 sequences are GTSNPN and SVGIG (reference sequence). The CDR3 runs to 15 residues. The V gene lost 4 bases and the J gene lost 7 bases, with 23 bases spanning the gap. CDR3 residues: CAWTLSPGQRVEQYF. Written as DNA, the CDR3 is TGTGCCTGGACCCTCTCACCGGGACAGCGGGTAGAGCAGTACTTC.

This clone was seen a single time. The chain couples TRBV6-6 to TRBJ2-7; D not certain. The CDR3 covers 14 residues. Germline loops: CDR1 MNHNY, CDR2 SVGAGI (reference sequence). V was trimmed by 2 bases and J by 0 bases, leaving 8 bases between them. The CDR3 DNA reads TGTGCCAGCAGTTACCCGACGGACTCCTACGAGCAGTACTTC. It is translated as CASSYPTDSYEQYF.

This chain links TRBV29-1 with TRBJ1-2; D ambiguous. With 7 bases removed from V and 4 bases from J, the gap between germline ends came to 13 bases. Germline loops: CDR1 SQVTM, CDR2 ANQGSEA. This CDR3 has 12 residues. CDR3 loop: CSAAAGSYGYTF. The CDR3 DNA is TGCAGCGCCGCGGCGGGAAGCTATGGCTACACCTTC.

This chain joins TRBV7-2 and TRBJ2-3, with TRBD2 as a possible D gene (6 bases). V was clipped by 1 base and J by 0 bases, with 11 bases between them. The germline gives CDR1 SGHTA, CDR2 FQGNSA. This CDR3 has 16 amino acids. CDR3 sequence: CASSLVGGLSTDTQYF. Written as DNA, the CDR3 is TGTGCCAGCAGCTTAGTGGGGGGTTTGAGCACAGATACGCAGTATTTT.

V usage is TRBV29-1 and J usage is TRBJ2-5; D gene ambiguous. V gave up 5 bases and J gave up 2 bases, with 6 bases separating them. Germline V lookup: CDR1 SQVTM, CDR2 ANQGSEA. The CDR3 spans 11 residues. CDR3 DNA sequence: TGCAGCGTTAGTATGCAAGAGACCCAGTACTTC. This codes for CSVSMQETQYF. Filled out from reference TRBV29-1 and TRBJ2-5, the complete variable domain reads SAVISQKPSRDICQRGTSLTIQCQVDSQVTMMFWYRQQPGQSLTLIATANQGSEATYESGFVIDKFPISRPNLTFSTLTVSNMSPEDSSIYLCSVSMQETQYFGPGTRLLVL.

Only a few counts were recorded for this clone. The V gene is TRBV30, the J gene TRBJ2-1, with 8 bases lining up with TRBD1. This CDR3 has 12 amino acids. CDR1 is GTSNPN, CDR2 SVGIG, per germline (reference sequence). V gave up 7 bases and J gave up 6 bases; unmatched junction bases: 5. In DNA form, the CDR3 reads TGTGCCTCGGGACAGGTCAGCAATGAGCAGTTCTTC. It encodes CASGQVSNEQFF.

Here the CDR3 DNA reads TGTGCCAGCAGTATAGTAGGGGCTGGGGCCAACGTCCTGACTTTC. As protein: CASSIVGAGANVLTF. The chain links TRBV28 to TRBJ2-6; possible D gene TRBD1, 5 bases. V was cut by 5 bases and J by 2 bases, with 10 bases left in between. The germline V gene has CDR1 MDHEN and CDR2 SYDVKM. The CDR3 covers 15 residues.

This clone was picked up a small number of times. At the DNA level, this CDR3 is encoded by other sequences in the same sample as well. CDR3 sequence: CSVERQTYNEQFF. The CDR3 region has the DNA TGCAGCGTTGAGCGGCAGACCTACAATGAGCAGTTCTTC. The chain links TRBV29-1 to TRBJ2-1, with D hard to call. Germline values: CDR1 SQVTM, CDR2 ANQGSEA. V was shortened by 3 bases and J by 2 bases, with 8 bases between the two germline ends. This CDR3 is 13 amino acids long.

This clone was counted only a few times. J is TRBJ2-6 and V is TRBV14, with D unclear. Germline V gives CDR1 SGHDN, CDR2 FVKESK. The CDR3 covers 13 residues. V was pared by 11 bases and J by 2 bases, with 10 bases between. The CDR3 sequence is CADGPPGANVLTF. The CDR3, as DNA: TGTGCCGACGGGCCTCCTGGGGCCAACGTCCTGACTTTC.

The chain joins TRBV9 to TRBJ2-7; 9 bases fit TRBD2. The CDR3 sequence is 13 residues long. V lost 0 bases, J lost 7 bases, and 2 bases stayed unmatched. Germline V gene sequence: CDR1 SGDLS, CDR2 YYNGEE. CDR3 residues: CASSVVSGREQYF. The CDR3 DNA sequence: TGTGCCAGCAGCGTAGTGAGCGGGAGGGAGCAGTACTTC. The full variable domain, in which reference TRBV9 and TRBJ2-7 provide the parts outside the CDR3, is DSGVTQTPKHLITATGQRVTLRCSPRSGDLSVYWYQQSLDQGLQFLIQYYNGEERAKGNILERFSAQQFPDLHSELNLSSLELGDSALYFCASSVVSGREQYFGPGTRLTVT.

This clone was seen a handful of times. This chain joins TRBV9 and TRBJ2-7; TRBD1 aligns across 11 bases. V lost 3 bases to trimming and J lost 6 bases; unmatched junction nucleotides: 5. Germline V gene sequence: CDR1 SGDLS, CDR2 YYNGEE. This CDR3 contains 14 residues. Here the CDR3 reads CASSAGQGAREQYF. The CDR3 DNA follows: TGTGCCAGCAGCGCCGGACAGGGGGCGCGCGAGCAGTACTTC.

There are a few counts of this clone. The chain is built from TRBV5-1 and TRBJ2-1; no clear D. CDR3 length: 14 residues. CDR1 SGHRS and CDR2 YFSETQ come from the germline V gene. V lost 0 bases and J 10 bases, leaving 14 bases between the germline ends. The CDR3 DNA reads TGCGCCAGCAGCTTGGGCTCAACTCCCCGGGAGCAGTTCTTC. Translating gives CASSLGSTPREQFF.

This clone was seen a single time. The gene calls are TRBV5-1 and TRBJ2-5; 11 bases match TRBD2. Looked up from germline, CDR1 is SGHRS and CDR2 is YFSETQ. The V and J ends lost 4 bases and 5 bases, in that order; junction bases with no gene match: 7. The CDR3 is 15 amino acids. The chain's CDR3 is CASSHGLAGGETQYF. Written as DNA, the CDR3 is TGCGCCAGCAGCCATGGGCTAGCGGGAGGCGAGACCCAGTACTTC.

The rearrangement uses TRBV9 and TRBJ2-7; TRBD1 or TRBD2 may be the D gene (5 bases each). V was cut by 5 bases and J by 4 bases, with 10 bases left in between. Per the germline V gene, CDR1 is SGDLS and CDR2 is YYNGEE. The CDR3 runs 12 residues. This CDR3 reads CASRGEGYEQYF. The DNA of the CDR3 is TGTGCCAGCAGGGGAGAGGGGTACGAGCAGTACTTC.

This clone was found a few times. As DNA, the CDR3 is TGTGCCAGCAGCTTGTACAGCGGGAATGAGCAGTTCTTC. Protein product: CASSLYSGNEQFF. V is TRBV5-6 and J is TRBJ2-1; the D gene is possibly TRBD2 (6 bases). Trimming took off 1 base at V and 7 bases at J, with 9 bases between the two ends. The germline V gene has CDR1 SGHDT and CDR2 YYEEEE. The CDR3 length is 13 residues.